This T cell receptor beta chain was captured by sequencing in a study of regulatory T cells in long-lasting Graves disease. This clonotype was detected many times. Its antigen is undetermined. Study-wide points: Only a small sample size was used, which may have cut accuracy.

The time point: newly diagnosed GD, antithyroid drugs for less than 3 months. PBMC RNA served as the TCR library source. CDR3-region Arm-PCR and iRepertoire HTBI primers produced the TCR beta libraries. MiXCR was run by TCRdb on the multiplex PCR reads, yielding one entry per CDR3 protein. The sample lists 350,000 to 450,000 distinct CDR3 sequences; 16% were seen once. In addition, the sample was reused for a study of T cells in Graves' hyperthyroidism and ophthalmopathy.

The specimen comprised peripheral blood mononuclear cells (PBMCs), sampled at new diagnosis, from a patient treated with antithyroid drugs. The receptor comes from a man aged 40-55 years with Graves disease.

Here the CDR3 DNA reads TGTGCCAGCACTCCGGAGTATCGATCCTACGAGCAGTACTTC. This sequence encodes CASTPEYRSYEQYF. The chain recombines TRBV12-3 or TRBV12-4 with TRBJ2-7; D not certain. There are 14 residues in the CDR3. V gave up 7 bases and J gave up 1 base, with 14 bases separating them.